The T cell receptor (beta chain) described here comes from a study of blood T cell repertoires in COVID-19. The V and J ends lost 1 base and 7 bases, in that order; junction bases with no gene match: 4. The CDR3 loop spans 13 amino acids. The germline CDR1 and CDR2 sequences are KGHSH and LQKENI. Here immunoSEQ multiplex PCR was the method, and the copy in TCRdb shows in-frame clones only, minus some. Seen here are roughly 68,000 clones, approximately 87% observed once, and the top ten hold around a sixth. The receptor was derived from an elderly woman with acute or convalescent COVID-19. Sequencing was performed on peripheral blood. The chain links TRBV18 to TRBJ2-7; 7 bases agree with TRBD2. The CDR3 bases are TGTGCCAGCTCACCACTTGCGGGGGATGAGCAGTACTTC. Encoded protein: CASSPLAGDEQYF.